This T cell receptor (beta chain) was sequenced in a study of shared clonotypes between healthy human individuals (dated by TCRdb to the early 2020s). Concerning the study at large: Three men and two women, aged 18 to 49 years, made up the cohort. Libraries were prepared and TCR repertoires were sequenced by different laboratories using diverse techniques, in order to increase sequencing depth and limit assay-specific biases. Each donor's leukapheresis produced roughly between roughly 0.85 and 9.5 billion PBMCs. To estimate repertoire size and how much clonotype sharing occurs between individuals, the study deeply sequenced the blood TCR repertoires of several healthy adults. General study outcomes and caveats: Sampling was restricted to blood, and TCR repertoires in tissue are likely to differ from TCR repertoires in blood. The genetic and exposure-history diversity represented was limited by the small number of donors. Based on pairwise subsampling, the degree of clonotype sharing among donors was expected to be affected by sequencing depth.

The donors were healthy, HIV-negative adults with no recently reported acute infections or vaccinations. Every donor was a Caucasian adult living in Nashville, Tennessee, USA. In the unsorted samples, approximately 82 million PBMCs were counted, and genomic DNA was extracted using the QIAamp DNA Blood Mini kit. Blood was obtained by leukapheresis, after which PBMCs were separated by Ficoll-Histopaque density gradient centrifugation and cryopreserved in liquid nitrogen vapor phase. TCR CDR3 regions were amplified from genomic DNA by multiplex PCR using the deep immunoSEQ assay. Extracted genomic DNA from each cell subset was distributed evenly across all wells of several immunoSEQ 96-well plates, and each plate was treated as a replicate. Each replicate PCR for unsorted PBMC received roughly 300 ng genomic DNA, equal to about 30,000 T cell genomes. Ten immunoSEQ deep assay plates were used to sequence unsorted PBMC genomic DNA. The purified libraries were quantified using a Qubit 3.0 fluorometer, sized with a Bioanalyzer 2100, and then quantified again using the KAPA Library Quantification kit. A separate single-read 150-cycle Illumina NextSeq 550 flow cell was used to sequence each immunoSEQ 96-well plate. In the original analysis: Because the immunoSEQ output held only junctional sequences and lacked quality scores, the filtering could not match the filtering applied to full-length reads. Sequences were annotated with PyIR, a Python wrapper for IgBLAST v1.9, using IMGT germline references to assign V/J genes and CDR3. Reads with weak V/J assignments (E-value above 1e-6), missing CDR3, stop codons, out-of-frame junctions, or ambiguous translated residues were removed. V3J clonotypes were defined as sequences sharing the same inferred V gene, J gene, and CDR3 amino acid sequence. To compute the percentage overlap between repertoires, the number of shared unique clonotypes was divided by the size of the smaller repertoire. Repertoire richness was assessed with RTK rarefaction, the Chao1 estimator, and Recon v2.1 estimates of unobserved clonotypes. TCRdb retrieved this table from immuneACCESS and kept in-frame rearrangements only. Not all clones are present; in checked studies, unresolved V genes account for under half, and no reason is known for the remainder. V and J calls and clone size follow that table, whereas D and trimming were derived from the DNA. This sample holds hundreds of thousands of clones; around 81% were observed only once. Jointly, the top ten make up around 12% of the sample.

A remark on this clone: Which antigen it targets is not known. Base qualities were left out, and no much larger clone turns up one base away.

From its cysteine to its phenylalanine, the CDR3 spans 15 amino acids. The only DNA kept is the CDR3, 45 bases in frame from the first base. Looking up the germline V gene (reference sequence) yields CDR1 MNHNY and CDR2 SVGAGI. Trimming takes 0 bases from V and 8 bases from J, and the germline ends sit 16 bases apart. This sequence uses TRBV6-6 and TRBJ1-1; the D gene is not confidently resolved. Sequencing was performed on PBMCs. The sequence came from a woman aged 40 to 50 in good health. Some clones in this sample may be carry-over from other donors' samples. The nucleotide sequence reads TGTGCCAGCAGTTACTCGATTACTCACCTTGGAGAAGCTTTCTTT. This is translated as CASSYSITHLGEAFF.